This is a list of T cell receptor beta chains from one sample in a study of blood T cells in healthy people across ages. One entry per CDR3 protein, called by TCRdb with MiXCR from the 5' RACE reads. Of around 850,000 distinct CDR3 sequences in the sample, under 40% were seen once. Sequencing was carried out using blood. Every receptor here comes from a man between 18 and 29 years old in good health. The CDR3 runs from the conserved cysteine through the conserved F or W. Each record gives: V gene, clone size, D gene, J gene, CDR3 protein, CDR3 DNA. The D gene is left open where the match is weak. Size is stated for part of the rows, as once, few or many counts, or as a class when the clone is expanded.

TRBV19	few	NA	TRBJ1-2	CASITGGASGYTF	TGTGCCAGTATTACCGGGGGCGCGAGTGGCTACACCTTC
TRBV3-1	NA	TRBD1	TRBJ1-1	CASSQDAYRGTEAFF	TGTGCCAGCAGCCAAGATGCGTACAGGGGAACTGAAGCTTTCTTT
TRBV7-9	NA	NA	TRBJ2-5	CASSLERDQGTQYF	TGTGCCAGCAGCTTAGAACGGGACCAAGGGACCCAGTACTTC
TRBV2	few	NA	TRBJ1-2	CASSVWGLGYTF	TGTGCCAGCAGTGTGTGGGGACTTGGCTACACCTTC
TRBV20-1	many	NA	TRBJ2-7	CSVRPGTSYEQYF	TGCAGTGTGAGGCCAGGGACCTCCTACGAGCAGTACTTC
TRBV7-2	many	NA	TRBJ2-7	CASSLADSSYEQYF	TGTGCCAGCAGCTTAGCAGATAGCTCCTACGAGCAGTACTTC
TRBV7-9	NA	TRBD1	TRBJ1-4	CASSSQGGASEKLFF	TGTGCCAGCAGCTCCCAGGGGGGGGCTTCGGAAAAACTGTTTTTT
TRBV12-3/TRBV12-4	few	NA	TRBJ1-5	CASTLGGRGNWPQHF	TGTGCCAGCACCCTGGGGGGAAGGGGCAATTGGCCCCAGCATTTT
TRBV12-3/TRBV12-4	few	NA	TRBJ1-1	CASIRGWAEAFF	TGTGCCAGCATCCGGGGCTGGGCTGAAGCTTTCTTT
TRBV20-1	few	TRBD1	TRBJ1-1	CSANTDRVATEAFF	TGCAGTGCTAACACGGACAGGGTGGCCACTGAAGCTTTCTTT
TRBV9	NA	TRBD2	TRBJ2-3	CVSSGVGGHTDTQYF	TGTGTCAGCAGCGGGGTGGGAGGACATACAGATACGCAGTATTTT